A single sample gave rise to the 20 T cell receptor beta chains below, sequenced in a study of T cells in Graves' hyperthyroidism and ophthalmopathy. Amplified regions were TCR beta CDR3 sequences from RNA transcripts. Researchers ran a first-round RT-PCR on the TCR CDR3 using the HTBI primer set. TCRdb redid the calling of the multiplex PCR reads with MiXCR, one entry per CDR3 protein. The sample holds approximately 720,000 distinct CDR3 sequences, around 20% seen once. The sequencing input was blood. These TCRs come from a woman in her forties or fifties with Graves' hyperthyroidism that later progressed to Graves' ophthalmopathy.

This clonotype was recorded at least ten times. V gene TRBV18 combines with J gene TRBJ1-1; D uncertain. The CDR3 has 12 amino acids. Germline V CDR1 and CDR2: KGHSH, LQKENI. V was shortened by 2 bases and J by 7 bases, with 8 bases between the two germline ends. CDR3 DNA sequence: TGTGCCAGCTCACCAGGGAAGGGTGAAGCTTTCTTT. This gives the protein CASSPGKGEAFF. Filled out from reference TRBV18 and TRBJ1-1, the complete variable domain reads NAGVMQNPRHLVRRRGQEARLRCSPMKGHSHVYWYRQLPEEGLKFMVYLQKENIIDESGMPKERFSAEFPKEGPSILRIQQVVRGDSAAYFCASSPGKGEAFFGQGTRLTVV.

This clonotype was observed at least ten times. The chain links TRBV20-1 to TRBJ1-5; TRBD1 matches at 9 bases. V lost 5 bases to trimming and J lost 0 bases; unmatched junction nucleotides: 17. Germline CDR1 reads DFQATT; CDR2 reads SNEGSKA (reference sequence). This CDR3 has 19 residues. CDR3 DNA sequence: TGCAGTGCTCCTCAGTCCGGGACAGGGAGGAGATATAGCAATCAGCCCCAGCATTTT. Amino acids: CSAPQSGTGRRYSNQPQHF.

This clonotype was observed many times. The gene calls are TRBV5-1 and TRBJ1-1, with unresolved D. Trimming pared 4 bases from V and 5 bases from J, leaving 12 bases between. The CDR3 has 13 residues. Germline CDR1 is SGHRS and CDR2 is YFSETQ. The CDR3 loop is CASSPYGRTEAFF. In nucleotides, the CDR3 is TGCGCCAGCAGCCCCTACGGGAGGACTGAAGCTTTCTTT.

This clonotype showed up many times. The chain carries TRBV6-2 or TRBV6-3 and TRBJ1-2, with D perhaps matching TRBD1 (5 bases). The V end lost 5 bases, the J end lost 4 bases, and 8 bases lay between the germline ends. Germline CDR1 MNHEY, CDR2 SVGEGT. The CDR3 extends over 12 amino acids. DNA of the CDR3: TGTGCCAGCAGTAGAGACAGCTATGGCTACACCTTC. As protein: CASSRDSYGYTF.

This clonotype has a handful of counts. The chain has TRBV10-3 and TRBJ1-6; D gene uncertain. CDR3 length: 15 amino acids. Trimming cost V 6 bases and J 0 bases, with 9 bases left between them. Germline-derived CDR1 and CDR2 are ENHRY and SYGVKD. The CDR3, as DNA: TGTGCCATCAGCGAGGCCAGCTCCTATAATTCACCCCTCCACTTT. Translation: CAISEASSYNSPLHF.

The chain couples TRBV30 to TRBJ1-1, with D unresolved. V dropped 3 bases and J dropped 3 bases, with 14 bases sitting between them. CDR1 and CDR2 from the germline V gene are GTSNPN and SVGIG (reference sequence). The CDR3 is 14 residues long. CDR3 loop: CAWSAESVYTEAFF. The DNA for the CDR3 is TGTGCCTGGAGCGCCGAATCGGTTTACACTGAAGCTTTCTTT.

This clonotype showed up many times. V usage is TRBV18 and J usage is TRBJ2-7; D may be TRBD1 (5 bases). V shed 2 bases and J shed 6 bases, with 11 bases lying between them. This CDR3 has 13 residues. Germline V gene sequence: CDR1 KGHSH, CDR2 LQKENI. As DNA, the CDR3 is TGTGCCAGCTCACCATCGACAGACATCGAGCAGTACTTC. Encoded protein: CASSPSTDIEQYF.

This chain joins TRBV6-1 and TRBJ2-1; D is unclear. The germline V gene encodes CDR1 MNHNS and CDR2 SASEGT. CDR3 size: 13 residues. Deletions cut 2 bases from V and 10 bases from J, with 12 bases between. The CDR3 bases are TGTGCCAGCAGTGAAAGCCTGCCGTGGGAGCAGTTCTTC. Translation gives CASSESLPWEQFF.

The chain employs TRBV6-5 and TRBJ2-3; D unresolved. The germline V gene has CDR1 MNHEY and CDR2 SVGAGI. The ends were cut back, 4 bases at V and 3 bases at J, with 11 bases in the middle. The CDR3 has 14 amino acids. The CDR3 DNA sequence: TGTGCCAGCAGTTTATCGGCAGTTACAGATACGCAGTATTTT. Translation gives CASSLSAVTDTQYF.

The chain recombines TRBV9 with TRBJ2-3; no definite D call. CDR1 SGDLS and CDR2 YYNGEE come from the germline V gene. The V end was cut by 0 bases, the J end by 4 bases, with 3 bases between. This CDR3 is 12 amino acids long. CDR3 sequence: CASSVESDTQYF. CDR3 sequence (DNA): TGTGCCAGCAGCGTAGAGTCAGATACGCAGTATTTT.

This clonotype was observed many times. The rearrangement uses TRBV5-1 and TRBJ2-1; no reliable D call. The V and J ends lost 3 bases and 7 bases respectively, with 5 bases between them. This CDR3 is 11 amino acids long. Germline loops: CDR1 SGHRS, CDR2 YFSETQ. The CDR3 nucleotides are TGCGCCAGCAGCTCTGGTAATGAGCAGTTCTTC. As protein: CASSSGNEQFF.

This clonotype turned up a few times. V and J are TRBV5-8 and TRBJ1-4; TRBD1 is a possible D gene (5 bases). CDR1 and CDR2 (germline): SGHTS, YDEGEE. The CDR3 consists of 15 residues. V gave up 1 base and J gave up 8 bases, with 15 bases separating them. The DNA of the CDR3 is TGTGCCAGCAGCTTGAGCACGGGGGGAAGAGAAAAACTGTTTTTT. The encoded protein is CASSLSTGGREKLFF.

This clonotype was observed many times. V is TRBV10-3 and J is TRBJ1-6; D perhaps matches TRBD1 (5 bases). The V gene's germline CDR1 is ENHRY and CDR2 SYGVKD. The CDR3 is made up of 17 amino acids. Trimming shortened V by 0 bases and J by 9 bases, and 18 bases separated the two germline ends. CDR3 residues: CAISESKKGSRSSPLHF. As DNA, the CDR3 is TGTGCCATCAGTGAGTCGAAAAAGGGGAGCCGAAGTTCACCCCTCCACTTT.

To note about this clonotype: One end of the junction is discordant with germline, which a read error may explain. The chain links TRBV2 to TRBJ2-7; no clear D gene. This CDR3 contains 14 residues. In germline, CDR1 is SNHLY, CDR2 FYNNEI. CDR3 in DNA: TGTGCCAGCGGTGAAGGTGCGGCATTCTACGAGCAGTACTTC. It yields the protein CASGEGAAFYEQYF.

This clonotype was counted only a few times. V gene TRBV4-2 combines with J gene TRBJ2-3; 10 bases match TRBD2. V was pared by 0 bases and J by 4 bases, with 7 bases of the junction left unmatched. The CDR3 is 17 amino acids. Per germline, CDR1 LGHNA and CDR2 YNFKEQ. The CDR3 nucleotides are TGTGCCAGCAGCCAAGAACAAGCGGGGGGGCCGTCAGATACGCAGTATTTT. Amino acids: CASSQEQAGGPSDTQYF.

This clonotype came up a few times. This chain connects TRBV6-1 to TRBJ2-5; 13 bases agree with TRBD2. The J segment lost 4 bases and the V segment lost 5 bases, leaving 7 bases of the junction unmatched. Germline V gives CDR1 MNHNS, CDR2 SASEGT. This CDR3 contains 16 residues. CDR3 loop: CASSYPRTSGGETQYF. CDR3 DNA sequence: TGTGCCAGCAGTTATCCCAGGACTAGCGGGGGAGAGACCCAGTACTTC.

This chain joins TRBV29-1 and TRBJ1-2, with D uncertain. Germline V CDR1 and CDR2: SQVTM, ANQGSEA. Trimming pared 1 base from V and 3 bases from J, leaving 3 bases between. The CDR3 sequence is 11 residues long. The CDR3 DNA reads TGCAGCGTTGAAGGCCACTATGGCTACACCTTC. Protein sequence: CSVEGHYGYTF.

This clonotype was seen ten or more times. This chain uses TRBV5-1 with TRBJ2-3; TRBD1 agrees at 10 bases. Unmatched junction bases numbered 8, after V lost 5 bases and J lost 5 bases. This CDR3 contains 15 residues. Germline loops: CDR1 SGHRS, CDR2 YFSETQ. For the CDR3, the DNA is TGCGCCAGCAGTGACGGACAGGGGGATTTAGATACGCAGTATTTT. This translates into CASSDGQGDLDTQYF.

The chain employs TRBV20-1 and TRBJ2-1; D possibly corresponds to TRBD1 (5 bases). Looked up from germline, CDR1 is DFQATT and CDR2 is SNEGSKA (reference sequence). This CDR3 region has 15 residues. The V end was cut by 0 bases, the J end by 4 bases, with 13 bases between. The DNA for the CDR3 is TGCAGTGCTAGAGATAGAAACAGGCTTTACAATGAGCAGTTCTTC. Translated, it gives CSARDRNRLYNEQFF.

The J gene is TRBJ2-1, the V gene TRBV29-1; D not certain. Germline values: CDR1 SQVTM, CDR2 ANQGSEA. There are 16 residues in the CDR3. V gave up 0 bases and J gave up 3 bases, with 15 bases separating them. The CDR3 here is CSVEDEWAPDYNEQFF. DNA of the CDR3: TGCAGCGTTGAAGATGAGTGGGCACCCGACTACAATGAGCAGTTCTTC.